The source of this T cell receptor (beta chain) is a study of T-cell reconstitution after alpha-beta-depleted transplantation in children (TCRdb year 2016). With respect to the entire study: Using TCR repertoire profiling, the study followed T-cell immune reconstitution in a quantitative way in children after TCRalphabeta/CD19-depleted allogeneic hematopoietic cell transplantation. The full study reports these points: The apparently early alphabetaT-cell count recovery about two months after transplant was reportedly dependent on only several hundred rapidly expanded clones derived from non-depleted graft cells. In some patients, high TCRbeta diversity at day 60 was attributed to recipient T cells and intrathymic progenitors that had survived conditioning. Over the following months the frequencies of hyperexpanded clones went down, and after one year T-cell counts and TCRbeta diversity were mostly credited to newly produced T cells.

Of note for this clonotype: There is no known antigen for this receptor. Base-call qualities are not available, and no considerably larger clone is one nucleotide away.

V gives up 5 bases and J gives up 3 bases, and the segment between their germline ends measures 11 bases. From cysteine to phenylalanine, the CDR3 is 15 amino acids long. Of the read, only the CDR3 DNA is kept; its 45 bases are in frame from base 1. The germline V gene sets CDR1 to MDHEN and CDR2 to SYDVKM. The method behind the library was PCR. TCRdb shows the sequencer as Illumina HiSeq 2500. TCR library preparation used molecular barcoding, with unique molecular identifiers applied to normalize quantification of the TCRbeta repertoire. In-frame beta chains were kept once TCRdb had trimmed the public reads at Q25 with fastp and called clones with MiXCR. Duplicate CDR3 protein sequences are folded into a single record with the most common DNA and genes. This sample lists roughly 670,000 distinct CDR3 sequences; approximately 14% were detected once. The ten largest clones take up 0.79% of the sample.

What this sample's treatment or condition label stands for: allogeneic hematopoietic cell transplantation with graft depleted of TCRalphabeta T cells and CD19 B cells. TCRalphabeta/CD19-depleted allogeneic hematopoietic cell grafts were given to the transplant recipients, all of whom were children. The sequences come from PBMCs, collected before TCRalphabeta/CD19-depleted stem cell transplant. This clonotype was obtained from a girl aged 2 to 10 with congenital amegakaryocytic thrombocytopenia, due to receive a stem cell transplant. The sequence is built from TRBV28 and TRBJ2-6, with the D gene not confidently named. For the CDR3, the sequence is CASSPQALGANVLTF. The sequence in DNA is TGTGCCAGCAGTCCACAAGCTCTTGGGGCCAACGTCCTGACTTTC.